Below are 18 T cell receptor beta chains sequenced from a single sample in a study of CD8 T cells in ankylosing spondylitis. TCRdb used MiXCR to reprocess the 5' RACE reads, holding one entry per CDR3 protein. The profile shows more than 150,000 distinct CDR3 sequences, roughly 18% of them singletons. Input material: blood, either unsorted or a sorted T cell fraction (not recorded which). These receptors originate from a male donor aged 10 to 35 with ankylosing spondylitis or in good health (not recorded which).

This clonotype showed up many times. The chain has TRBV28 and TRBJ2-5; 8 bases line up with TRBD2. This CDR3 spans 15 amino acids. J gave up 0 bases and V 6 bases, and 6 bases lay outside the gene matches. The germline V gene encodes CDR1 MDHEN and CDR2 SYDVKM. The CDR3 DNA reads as TGTGCCAGCAGGACGGGGGGGGCGTACCAAGAGACCCAGTACTTC. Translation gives CASRTGGAYQETQYF.

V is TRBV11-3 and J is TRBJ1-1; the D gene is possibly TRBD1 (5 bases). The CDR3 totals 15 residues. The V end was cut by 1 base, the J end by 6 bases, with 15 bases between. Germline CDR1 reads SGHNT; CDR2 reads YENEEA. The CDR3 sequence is CASSLVRQGHPEAFF. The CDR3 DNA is TGTGCCAGCAGCTTAGTCCGGCAGGGTCACCCTGAAGCTTTCTTT.

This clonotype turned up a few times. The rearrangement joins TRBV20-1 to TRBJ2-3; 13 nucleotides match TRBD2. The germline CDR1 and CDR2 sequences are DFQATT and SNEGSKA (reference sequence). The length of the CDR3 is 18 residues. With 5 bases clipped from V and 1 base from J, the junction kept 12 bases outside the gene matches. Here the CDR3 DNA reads TGCAGTGCTCGCATACTAGCGGGAGGGCGGAGAGGCACAGATACGCAGTATTTT. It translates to CSARILAGGRRGTDTQYF.

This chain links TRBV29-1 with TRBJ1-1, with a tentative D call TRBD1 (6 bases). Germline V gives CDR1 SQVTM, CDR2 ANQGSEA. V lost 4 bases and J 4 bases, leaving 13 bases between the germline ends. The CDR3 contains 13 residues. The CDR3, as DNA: TGCAGCGTTGCGGAGGGGGGGTCCACTGAAGCTTTCTTT. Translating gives CSVAEGGSTEAFF.

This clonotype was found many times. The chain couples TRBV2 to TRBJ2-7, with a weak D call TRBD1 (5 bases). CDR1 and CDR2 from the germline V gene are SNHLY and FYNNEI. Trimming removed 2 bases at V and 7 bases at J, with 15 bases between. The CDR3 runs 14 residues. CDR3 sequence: CASSERGFITEQYF. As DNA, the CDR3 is TGTGCCAGCAGTGAAAGGGGCTTCATCACTGAGCAGTACTTC.

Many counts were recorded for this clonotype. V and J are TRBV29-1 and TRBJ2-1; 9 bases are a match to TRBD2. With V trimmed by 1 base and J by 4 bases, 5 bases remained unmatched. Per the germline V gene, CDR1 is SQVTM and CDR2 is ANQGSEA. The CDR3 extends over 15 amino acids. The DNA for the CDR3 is TGCAGCGTTGAAGGACTAGCGGAGCGATACAATGAGCAGTTCTTC. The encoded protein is CSVEGLAERYNEQFF.

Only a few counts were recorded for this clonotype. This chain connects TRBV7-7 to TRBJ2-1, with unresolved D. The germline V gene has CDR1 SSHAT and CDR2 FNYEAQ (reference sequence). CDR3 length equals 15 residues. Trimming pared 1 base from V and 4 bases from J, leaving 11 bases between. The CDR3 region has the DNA TGTGCCAGCAGCTTAGAGGATAGCAGGTACAATGAGCAGTTCTTC. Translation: CASSLEDSRYNEQFF.

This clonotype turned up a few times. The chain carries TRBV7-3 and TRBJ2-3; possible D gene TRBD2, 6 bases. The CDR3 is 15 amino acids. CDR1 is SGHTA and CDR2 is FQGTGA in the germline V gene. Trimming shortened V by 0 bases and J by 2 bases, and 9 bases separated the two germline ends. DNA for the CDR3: TGTGCCAGCAGCTTAACTAGCGGCCACACAGATACGCAGTATTTT. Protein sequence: CASSLTSGHTDTQYF.

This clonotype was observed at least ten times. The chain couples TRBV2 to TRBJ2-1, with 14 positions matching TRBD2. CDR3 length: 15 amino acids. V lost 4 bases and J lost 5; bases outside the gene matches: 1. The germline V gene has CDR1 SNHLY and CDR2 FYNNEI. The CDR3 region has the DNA TGTGCCAGCAGTGGGACTAGCGGGAGGAACAATGAGCAGTTCTTC. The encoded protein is CASSGTSGRNNEQFF.

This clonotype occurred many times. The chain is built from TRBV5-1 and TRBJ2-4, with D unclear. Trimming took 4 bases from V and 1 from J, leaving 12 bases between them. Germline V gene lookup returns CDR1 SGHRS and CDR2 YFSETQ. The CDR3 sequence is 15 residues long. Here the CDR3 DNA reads TGCGCCAGCAGCCTGACCCCTGCTGCCAAAAACATTCAGTACTTC. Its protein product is CASSLTPAAKNIQYF.

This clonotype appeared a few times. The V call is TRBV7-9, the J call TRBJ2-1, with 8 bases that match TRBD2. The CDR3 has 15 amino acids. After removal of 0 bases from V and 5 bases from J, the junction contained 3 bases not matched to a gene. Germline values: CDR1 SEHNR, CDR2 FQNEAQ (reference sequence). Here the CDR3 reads CASSLALAEDNEQFF. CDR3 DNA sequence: TGTGCCAGCAGCTTAGCACTAGCGGAAGACAATGAGCAGTTCTTC.

The CDR3 DNA reads TGTGCCAGCGGAACTAGCGGACAAGAGACCCAGTACTTC. Encoded protein: CASGTSGQETQYF. The chain carries TRBV7-3 and TRBJ2-5, with 8 bases lining up with TRBD2. CDR1 and CDR2 (germline): SGHTA, FQGTGA. The CDR3 sequence is 13 residues long. The trim removed 8 bases at V and 2 bases at J, leaving 4 bases unmatched.

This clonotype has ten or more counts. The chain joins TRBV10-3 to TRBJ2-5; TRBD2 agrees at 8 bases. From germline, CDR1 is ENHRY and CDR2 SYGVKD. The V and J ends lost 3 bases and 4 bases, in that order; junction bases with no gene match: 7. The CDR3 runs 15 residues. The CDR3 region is CAISDGGLGGETQYF. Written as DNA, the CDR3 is TGTGCCATCAGTGATGGGGGACTAGGCGGAGAGACCCAGTACTTC.

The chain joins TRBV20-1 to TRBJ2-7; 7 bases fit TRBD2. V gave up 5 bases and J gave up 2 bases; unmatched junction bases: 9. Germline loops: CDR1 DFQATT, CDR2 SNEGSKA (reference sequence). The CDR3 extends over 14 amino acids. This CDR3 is CSAPVSGSPYEQYF. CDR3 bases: TGCAGTGCTCCTGTTAGCGGGTCCCCCTACGAGCAGTACTTC.

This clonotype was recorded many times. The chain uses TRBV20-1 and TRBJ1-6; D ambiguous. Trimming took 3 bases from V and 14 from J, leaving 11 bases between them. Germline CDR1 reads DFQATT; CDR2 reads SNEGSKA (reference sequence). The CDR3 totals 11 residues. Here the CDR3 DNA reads TGCAGTGCTAGTGCCCCGGGGTCCCTCCACTTT. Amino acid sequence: CSASAPGSLHF.

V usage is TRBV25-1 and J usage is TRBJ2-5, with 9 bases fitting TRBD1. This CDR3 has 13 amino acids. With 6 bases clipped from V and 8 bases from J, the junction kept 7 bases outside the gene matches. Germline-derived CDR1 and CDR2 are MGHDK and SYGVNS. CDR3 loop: CASREDRGATQYF. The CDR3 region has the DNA TGTGCCAGCAGGGAGGACAGGGGAGCCACCCAGTACTTC.

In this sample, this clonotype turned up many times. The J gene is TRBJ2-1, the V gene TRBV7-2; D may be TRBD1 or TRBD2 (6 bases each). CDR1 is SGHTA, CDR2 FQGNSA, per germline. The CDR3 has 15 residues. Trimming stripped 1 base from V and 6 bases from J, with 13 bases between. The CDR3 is CASSLVSGAGNEQFF. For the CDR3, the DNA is TGTGCCAGCAGCTTAGTCTCGGGGGCGGGCAATGAGCAGTTCTTC. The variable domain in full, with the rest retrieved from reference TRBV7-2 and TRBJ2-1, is GAGVSQSPSNKVTEKGKDVELRCDPISGHTALYWYRQSLGQGLEFLIYFQGNSAPDKSGLPSDRFSAERTGGSVSTLTIQRTQQEDSAVYLCASSLVSGAGNEQFFGPGTRLTVL.

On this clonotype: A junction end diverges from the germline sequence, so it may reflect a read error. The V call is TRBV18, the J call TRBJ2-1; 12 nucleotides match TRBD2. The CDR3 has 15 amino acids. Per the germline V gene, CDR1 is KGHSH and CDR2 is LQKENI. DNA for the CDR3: TGTGCCAGCTCGCGGACTAGCGGGGAATACAATGAGCCGTTCTTC. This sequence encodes CASSRTSGEYNEPFF.